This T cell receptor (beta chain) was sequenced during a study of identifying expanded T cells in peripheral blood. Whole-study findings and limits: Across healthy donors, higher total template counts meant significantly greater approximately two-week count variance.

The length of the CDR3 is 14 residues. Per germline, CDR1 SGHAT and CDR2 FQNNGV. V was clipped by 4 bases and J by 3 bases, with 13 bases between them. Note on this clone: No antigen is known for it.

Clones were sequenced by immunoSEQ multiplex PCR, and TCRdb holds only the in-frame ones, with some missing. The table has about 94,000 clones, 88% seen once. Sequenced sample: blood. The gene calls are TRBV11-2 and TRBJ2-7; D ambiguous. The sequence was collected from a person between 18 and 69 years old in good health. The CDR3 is CASSSSVQDYEQYF. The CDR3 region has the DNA TGTGCCAGCAGCTCGTCAGTTCAAGACTACGAGCAGTACTTC.